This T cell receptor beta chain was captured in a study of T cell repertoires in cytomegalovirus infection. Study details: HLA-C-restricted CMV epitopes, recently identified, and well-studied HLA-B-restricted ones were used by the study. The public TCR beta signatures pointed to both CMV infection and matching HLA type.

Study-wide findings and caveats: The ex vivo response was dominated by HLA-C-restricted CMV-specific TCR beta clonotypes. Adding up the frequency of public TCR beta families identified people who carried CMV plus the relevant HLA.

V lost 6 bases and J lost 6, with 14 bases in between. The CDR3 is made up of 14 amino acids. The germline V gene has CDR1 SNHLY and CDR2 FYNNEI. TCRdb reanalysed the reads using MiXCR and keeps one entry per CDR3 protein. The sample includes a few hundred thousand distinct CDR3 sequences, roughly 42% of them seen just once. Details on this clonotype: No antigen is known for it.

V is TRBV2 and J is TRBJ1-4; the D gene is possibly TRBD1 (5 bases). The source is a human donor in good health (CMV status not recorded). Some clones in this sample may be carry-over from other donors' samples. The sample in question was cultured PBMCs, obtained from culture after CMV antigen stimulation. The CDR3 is CASSVRQLYEKLFF. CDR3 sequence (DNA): TGTGCCAGCAGCGTAAGACAGCTTTATGAAAAACTGTTTTTT.